The subject of this entry is one T cell receptor (beta chain). Its specificity is not known. This sample is drawn from a study of cytomegalovirus exposure and HLA in healthy donors. Germline loops: CDR1 MNHNY, CDR2 SVGAGI (reference sequence). The CDR3 consists of 12 residues. V lost 8 bases and J 1 base, leaving 6 bases between the germline ends. Study-wide findings and caveats: An Asian-associated ancestry cluster reportedly showed fewer N-insertions than the approximately 700-donor mean in a later analysis. What a later analysis showed was that several of the most significant clusters appeared linked to common viral pathogens. When analyzed later, a missense DCLRE1C variant was found to be linked to TCR beta V- and J-gene trimming.

Every donor was a healthy person donating bone marrow. Vbeta (60) and Jbeta (13) primers were used in the PCR. Here immunoSEQ multiplex PCR was the method, and the copy in TCRdb shows in-frame clones only, minus some. Among 54,000 or so clones listed, around 62% were seen once. This receptor was identified in a human donor in good health. The rearrangement joins TRBV6-6 to TRBJ1-3; a weak D match, TRBD1 (5 bases). Sequencing input: PBMCs. The CDR3 bases are TGTGCCAGCGGGGGGTCTGGAAACACCATATATTTT. The encoded protein is CASGGSGNTIYF.